A selection of T cell receptor beta chains follows, all from one sample in a study of beta chain features in type 1 diabetes. The method was immunoSEQ multiplex PCR; TCRdb's version includes in-frame clones alone and lacks a portion of them. The sample includes 600,000 or so clones, around 12% seen only once; the top ten take roughly 0.11%. The sample consisted of naive CD4+ T cells from blood. These receptor sequences come from a man in his thirties or forties with type 1 diabetes. The CDR3 runs from the conserved cysteine through the conserved F or W. D genes are given only for firm matches. Size is stated for part of the rows, as once, few or many counts, or as a class when the clone is expanded.

TRBJ1-2,TRBV4-2,-,-,TGTGCCAGCAGCCAAGAAGGCGGTGCTAACTATGGCTACACCTTC,CASSQEGGANYGYTF
TRBJ2-7,TRBV23-1,-,-,TGCGCCAGCTGGGGTGGGCTTAAGGCCCCATACTTAGAGTCTCTAATCGGCTACGAGCAGTACTTC,CASWGGLKAPYLESLIGYEQYF
TRBJ2-5,TRBV4-3,-,once,TGCGCCAGCAGCCAAGATCTGGGGGCCCAAGAGACCCAGTACTTC,CASSQDLGAQETQYF
TRBJ2-3,TRBV9,-,few,TGTGCCAGCAGCGTAGCTGCCCAGGGAACAGATACGCAGTATTTT,CASSVAAQGTDTQYF
TRBJ1-3,TRBV30,-,-,TGTGCCTGGAGTGTAGTGGCAGCGCTGAGCTCTGGAAACACCATATATTTT,CAWSVVAALSSGNTIYF
TRBJ1-4,TRBV4-3,TRBD1,-,TGCGCCAGCAGCCAAGATCGGACAGGCGGGATTGAAAAACTGTTTTTT,CASSQDRTGGIEKLFF
TRBJ1-4,TRBV7-8,-,few,TGTGCCAGCAGCCCCGGGCTTCTCAAGTCGGCAACTAATGAAAAACTGTTTTTT,CASSPGLLKSATNEKLFF
TRBJ2-7,TRBV30,TRBD1,-,TGTGCCTGGGGTAGACAGGGTTTCTACGAGCAGTACTTC,CAWGRQGFYEQYF
TRBJ2-3,TRBV27,-,few,TGTGCCAGCAGACCCGACCGGGGGGCCCTCAACACAGATACGCAGTATTTT,CASRPDRGALNTDTQYF
TRBJ1-6,TRBV7-9,-,-,TGTGCCAGCAGCATGCAAGAAGGCAGTTTAGTGTCACCCCTCCACTTT,CASSMQEGSLVSPLHF
TRBJ2-5,TRBV28,-,-,TGTGCCAGCAAGGGCGGGGGCCTCGGGGGAGAGACCCAGTACTTC,CASKGGGLGGETQYF
TRBJ2-1,TRBV7-3,-,-,TGTGCCAGCAGCGAGCTCGCGGCTAGACAAGACTACAATGAGCAGTTCTTC,CASSELAARQDYNEQFF
TRBJ1-4,TRBV19,TRBD1,few,TGTGCCAGTAGTATGGGACAGGAGGGGACTAATGAAAAACTGTTTTTT,CASSMGQEGTNEKLFF
TRBJ1-6,TRBV7-2,TRBD1,-,TGTGCCAGCAGCTTGGACAGGGGAAATTCACCCCTCCACTTT,CASSLDRGNSPLHF
TRBJ2-5,TRBV27,TRBD1,-,TGTGCCAGCAGGGGACAGGGAGGAGAGACCCAGTACTTC,CASRGQGGETQYF
TRBJ2-3,TRBV20-1,TRBD2,-,TGCAGTGCTCCAGGACTAGAAACGCAGTATTTT,CSAPGLETQYF
TRBJ1-2,TRBV20-1,-,few,TGCAGTGCTAGATCGGGAGGCTACACCTTC,CSARSGGYTF
TRBJ2-3,TRBV7-9,-,few,TGTGCCAGCAGCCTCCTATTCGGTACGCAGTATTTT,CASSLLFGTQYF
TRBJ2-5,TRBV5-1,-,few,TGCGCCAGCGGCGGAGAGACCCAGTACTTC,CASGGETQYF
TRBJ1-2,TRBV28,-,few,TGTGCCAGCAGTTTAATTAGTCCCCCTCATGGCTACACCTTC,CASSLISPPHGYTF
TRBJ2-3,TRBV5-4,-,-,TGTGCCAGCAGCGCGGACTTAACCCCTAGCACAGATACGCAGTATTTT,CASSADLTPSTDTQYF
TRBJ1-2,TRBV7-2,-,-,TGTGCCAGCAGCTTAGACGGAAGCTATGGCTACACCTTC,CASSLDGSYGYTF
TRBJ2-7,TRBV6-5,TRBD2,few,TGTGCCAGCAGTTACTCTTCAGCGGGGAATACCTACGAGCAGTACTTC,CASSYSSAGNTYEQYF
TRBJ2-7,TRBV28,-,-,TGTGCCAGCAGGTCGGCAGGGAGCTCCTACGAGCAGTACTTC,CASRSAGSSYEQYF
TRBJ1-5,TRBV25-1,-,-,TGTGCCAGCAGTCATACGGGGAACAATCAGCCCCAGCATTTT,CASSHTGNNQPQHF
TRBJ2-1,TRBV6-5,TRBD2,few,TGTGCCAGCAGTTACGGAGCGGGGGGGGACAATGAGCAGTTCTTC,CASSYGAGGDNEQFF
TRBJ1-3,TRBV29-1,-,few,TGCAGCGTTGAAGGGGGGCAGATCGGAAACACCATATATTTT,CSVEGGQIGNTIYF
TRBJ2-1,TRBV4-2,-,-,TGTGCCAGCAGCCAAGACGGTATCAATGAGCAGTTCTTC,CASSQDGINEQFF
TRBJ2-3,TRBV6-1,-,-,TGTGCCAGCACGGGTGGGGGGGCACTCACAGATACGCAGTATTTT,CASTGGGALTDTQYF
TRBJ2-7,TRBV20-1,-,few,TGCAGTGCTCCGTTCGCCTACGAGCAGTACTTC,CSAPFAYEQYF
TRBJ1-2,TRBV30,TRBD1,few,TGTGCCTGGAGTCGAAGGGGGCGTAACTATGGCTACACCTTC,CAWSRRGRNYGYTF
TRBJ2-7,TRBV6-5,TRBD1,-,TGTGCCAGCACCCGGGACAGTGCCCCCTACGAGCAGTACTTC,CASTRDSAPYEQYF
TRBJ2-3,TRBV14,-,-,TGTGCCAGCAGCCACCAAAGGGTAGAACAGGGCCCAGATACGCAGTATTTT,CASSHQRVEQGPDTQYF
TRBJ2-2,TRBV19,-,-,TGTGCCAGTACCATAACAGCGAACACCGGGGAGCTGTTTTTT,CASTITANTGELFF
TRBJ1-2,TRBV18,TRBD1,few,TGTGCCAGCTCACCCGACAGGGACGGCTATGGCTACACCTTC,CASSPDRDGYGYTF
TRBJ1-3,TRBV29-1,-,-,TGCAGCGTTGAACCGGGGACTGGCTCTGGAAACACCATATATTTT,CSVEPGTGSGNTIYF
TRBJ1-2,TRBV5-4,-,few,TGTGCCAGCAGCTTATGGGGAGGCGGGAACTATGGCTACACCTTC,CASSLWGGGNYGYTF